The T cell receptor beta chain described here comes from a study of blood T cell repertoires in COVID-19. At the level of the study: The study counted Cohort 3 donors as recovered given two negative PCRs, clearance, or symptom resolution. Both acute and convalescent COVID-19 samples were obtained from the United States, Italy and Spain. In each case, the material was cDNA or gDNA derived from T cells, B-cell-depleted T cells, or PBMCs.

There are a few counts of this clone. Only in-frame clones appear in the TCRdb table, and some are missing; sequencing was by immunoSEQ multiplex PCR. The table includes about 170,000 clones, around 79% detected once. Sequenced: PBMCs or T cells enriched from blood (not recorded which). The receptor's source is a woman in her seventies in a cohort exposed to, infected with or recovered from COVID-19 (not recorded which).

CDR3: CASRQRGYSYEQYF. In nucleotides, the CDR3 is TGTGCCAGCAGGCAACGGGGATACTCCTACGAGCAGTACTTC. This sequence joins TRBV2 and TRBJ2-7, with a tentative D call TRBD2 (5 bases). Trimming removed 6 bases from V and 0 bases from J, with 12 bases in between. CDR1 SNHLY and CDR2 FYNNEI come from the germline V gene. The CDR3 runs 14 residues.